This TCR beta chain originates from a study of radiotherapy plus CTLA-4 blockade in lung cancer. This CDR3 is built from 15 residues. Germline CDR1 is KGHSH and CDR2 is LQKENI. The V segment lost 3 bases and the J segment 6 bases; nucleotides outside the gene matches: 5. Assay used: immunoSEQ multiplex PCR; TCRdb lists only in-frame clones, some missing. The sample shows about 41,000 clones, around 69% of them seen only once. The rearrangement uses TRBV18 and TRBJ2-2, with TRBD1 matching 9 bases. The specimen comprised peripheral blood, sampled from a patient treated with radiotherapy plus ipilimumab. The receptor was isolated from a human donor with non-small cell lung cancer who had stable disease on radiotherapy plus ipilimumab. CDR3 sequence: CASSPGTGKAGELFF. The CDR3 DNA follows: TGTGCCAGCTCACCCGGGACAGGGAAGGCCGGGGAGCTGTTTTTT.